One and the same sample provided the 29 T cell receptor beta chains below, sequenced in a study of shared clonotypes between healthy human individuals. The method was immunoSEQ multiplex PCR; TCRdb's version includes in-frame clones alone and lacks a portion of them. The data hold over 150,000 clones, with around 63% observed a single time. Input material: memory CD4+ T cells sorted from blood. Documented subset: CD45RA-negative fraction. The origin of the receptors is a man aged 25-40 years in good health.

In its sample, this clone was seen a few times. The chain uses TRBV28 and TRBJ2-7, with no clear D. Germline V lookup: CDR1 MDHEN, CDR2 SYDVKM. Trimming stripped 4 bases from V and 2 bases from J, with 12 bases between. This CDR3 has 14 amino acids. DNA of the CDR3: TGTGCCAGCAGTTCCCCCGTGGGGACCTACGAGCAGTACTTC. It specifies CASSSPVGTYEQYF.

The J gene is TRBJ1-2, the V gene TRBV7-9; no firm D call. The length of the CDR3 is 11 residues. In germline, CDR1 is SEHNR, CDR2 FQNEAQ (reference sequence). Trimming cost V 4 bases and J 4 bases, with 4 bases left between them. The CDR3 DNA reads as TGTGCCAGCAGCTCCTCCTATGGCTACACCTTC. Residues: CASSSSYGYTF.

About this clone itself: This may stem from a read error, because a much larger clone lies one nucleotide away. The rearrangement joins TRBV7-9 to TRBJ2-3; D gene unclear. The V gene lost 5 bases and the J gene lost 0 bases, with 3 bases spanning the gap. Germline-derived CDR1 and CDR2 are SEHNR and FQNEAQ (reference sequence). CDR3 length: 12 amino acids. The CDR3 protein is CASSPSTDTQYF. The CDR3 nucleotides are TGTGCCAGCAGCCCTAGCACAGATACGCAGTATTTT.

The CDR3 nucleotides read TGTGCCAGCAGTTTAACTAGCGGGAGTGTACGGGAGCAGTTCTTC. Translated, it gives CASSLTSGSVREQFF. The chain uses TRBV28 and TRBJ2-1; 11 nucleotides agree with TRBD2. V lost 2 bases, J lost 10 bases, and 7 bases stayed unmatched. Germline values: CDR1 MDHEN, CDR2 SYDVKM. This CDR3 is 15 amino acids long.

The chain recombines TRBV5-1 with TRBJ2-2; 10 nucleotides align to TRBD1. V shed 0 bases and J 7 bases; nucleotides not matched to a gene: 3. The CDR3 totals 15 residues. CDR1 is SGHRS and CDR2 is YFSETQ in the germline V gene. CDR3 DNA: TGCGCCAGCAGCTTGGAGGGACAGGGGATCGGGGAGCTGTTTTTT. Amino acid sequence: CASSLEGQGIGELFF.

The J gene is TRBJ1-3, the V gene TRBV5-1; perhaps TRBD1 as D (6 bases). The germline CDR1 and CDR2 sequences are SGHRS and YFSETQ. The CDR3 spans 18 residues. Trimming left V 4 bases short and J 2 bases short, with 22 bases between. CDR3 in amino acids: CASSPGRWWGQTGNTIYF. CDR3 nucleotide sequence: TGCGCCAGCAGCCCGGGAAGGTGGTGGGGGCAAACTGGAAACACCATATATTTT.

This chain connects TRBV6-5 to TRBJ2-7; TRBD2 matches 11 bases. Losses at the gene ends were 4 bases for V and 1 base for J; bases not matched to a gene: 6. Per the germline V gene, CDR1 is MNHEY and CDR2 is SVGAGI. This CDR3 contains 16 residues. CDR3 residues: CASSFSGTSGSYEQYF. CDR3 in DNA: TGTGCCAGCAGTTTCTCGGGGACTAGCGGATCCTACGAGCAGTACTTC.

This chain uses TRBV7-6 with TRBJ1-1; D remains unclear. This CDR3 is built from 13 residues. With 2 bases removed from V and 6 bases from J, the gap between germline ends came to 10 bases. Per germline, CDR1 SGHVS and CDR2 FNYEAQ. The CDR3 DNA sequence: TGTGCCAGCAGCTTATCAGAGGGCGCTGAAGCTTTCTTT. Amino acid sequence: CASSLSEGAEAFF.

This sequence joins TRBV7-2 and TRBJ2-2; 7 bases are shared with TRBD1. The CDR3 extends over 14 amino acids. V dropped 2 bases and J dropped 7; count of bases not matched to a gene: 4. CDR1 SGHTA and CDR2 FQGNSA come from the germline V gene. The chain's CDR3 is CASSLPTGLGELFF. CDR3 sequence (DNA): TGTGCCAGCAGCTTACCGACAGGGCTCGGGGAGCTGTTTTTT.

This sequence joins TRBV6-6 and TRBJ2-2; D assignment may be TRBD1 or TRBD2 (5 bases each). CDR1 is MNHNY and CDR2 is SVGAGI in the germline V gene (reference sequence). Deletions cut 2 bases from V and 7 bases from J, with 11 bases between. The CDR3 is 14 amino acids. The DNA for the CDR3 is TGTGCCAGCAGTTACGGGACCTCACACGGGGAGCTGTTTTTT. This gives the protein CASSYGTSHGELFF.

The gene calls are TRBV2 and TRBJ1-1; D not resolved. This CDR3 has 12 residues. Germline V gene lookup returns CDR1 SNHLY and CDR2 FYNNEI. The V end lost 4 bases, the J end lost 8 bases, and 11 bases lay between the germline ends. The CDR3 nucleotides read TGTGCCAGCAGTGCGTATGGAGCCGAAGCTTTCTTT. Translation gives CASSAYGAEAFF.

The gene calls are TRBV7-2 and TRBJ2-1, with D maybe TRBD2 (5 bases). The CDR3 is 16 residues long. Germline assignment: CDR1 SGHTA and CDR2 FQGNSA. Deletions cut 6 bases from V and 6 bases from J, with 21 bases between. In DNA form, the CDR3 reads TGTGCCAGCAGAACCCGCGGAGGTGGGTCTGGCAATGAGCAGTTCTTC. Translation gives CASRTRGGGSGNEQFF.

V is TRBV9 and J is TRBJ1-2; 7 bases map to TRBD1. Trimming removed 3 bases from V and 3 bases from J; junction bases left unmatched: 2. The germline gives CDR1 SGDLS, CDR2 YYNGEE. The CDR3 length is 13 residues. The DNA of the CDR3 is TGTGCCAGCAGCGACGACAGGGACTATGGCTACACCTTC. Its protein is CASSDDRDYGYTF.

This clone has more than one count but fewer than ten. The chain recombines TRBV19 with TRBJ1-1; D gene unclear. In germline, CDR1 is LNHDA, CDR2 SQIVND (reference sequence). CDR3 length: 14 amino acids. Trimming removed 5 bases from V and 3 bases from J, with 13 bases in between. The CDR3 coding sequence is TGTGCCAGTAGTCGTCAGCATAAGGACACTGAAGCTTTCTTT. It encodes CASSRQHKDTEAFF. Full variable domain (rest looked up from reference TRBV19 and TRBJ1-1): DGGITQSPKYLFRKEGQNVTLSCEQNLNHDAMYWYRQDPGQGLRLIYYSQIVNDFQKGDIAEGYSVSREKKESFPLTVTSAQKNPTAFYLCASSRQHKDTEAFFGQGTRLTVV.

The CDR3 loop is CASSVGTANYEQYF. CDR3 in DNA: TGTGCCAGCAGCGTTGGGACAGCCAACTACGAGCAGTACTTC. The rearrangement joins TRBV9 to TRBJ2-7, with TRBD1 matching over 7 bases. Trimming removed 2 bases from V and 3 bases from J; junction bases left unmatched: 5. Germline assignment: CDR1 SGDLS and CDR2 YYNGEE. The CDR3 spans 14 residues. The variable domain in full, with the rest retrieved from reference TRBV9 and TRBJ2-7, is DSGVTQTPKHLITATGQRVTLRCSPRSGDLSVYWYQQSLDQGLQFLIQYYNGEERAKGNILERFSAQQFPDLHSELNLSSLELGDSALYFCASSVGTANYEQYFGPGTRLTVT.

J is TRBJ1-2 and V is TRBV28, with unresolved D. CDR1 MDHEN and CDR2 SYDVKM come from the germline V gene. V shed 0 bases and J shed 8 bases, with 10 bases lying between them. The CDR3 length is 13 residues. The CDR3 coding sequence is TGTGCCAGCAGTTTATGGCAGGTTCAGGGCTACACCTTC. Protein: CASSLWQVQGYTF.

The V call is TRBV7-2, the J call TRBJ2-3, with 10 bases lining up with TRBD2. The CDR3 runs to 15 residues. Germline assignment: CDR1 SGHTA and CDR2 FQGNSA. Trimming at V came to 3 bases and at J to 6 bases, leaving 6 bases not matched to a gene. The DNA for the CDR3 is TGTGCCAGCAGCTTCCAAGCGGGAGGGTCCGATACGCAGTATTTT. It translates to CASSFQAGGSDTQYF. Based on the CDR3 plus reference TRBV7-2 and TRBJ2-3, the full variable domain is GAGVSQSPSNKVTEKGKDVELRCDPISGHTALYWYRQSLGQGLEFLIYFQGNSAPDKSGLPSDRFSAERTGGSVSTLTIQRTQQEDSAVYLCASSFQAGGSDTQYFGPGTRLTVL.

The rearrangement joins TRBV7-2 to TRBJ2-1, with D hard to call. Germline V CDR1 and CDR2: SGHTA, FQGNSA. Trimming removed 5 bases from V and 4 bases from J, with 9 bases in between. This CDR3 comprises 13 residues. CDR3 residues: CASSERRYNEQFF. The DNA of the CDR3 is TGTGCCAGCAGCGAACGCCGATACAATGAGCAGTTCTTC.

This clone has more than one count but fewer than ten. The CDR3 DNA reads TGTGCCAGCCCCCCGGGCAGGGTGGACACTGAAGCTTTCTTT. It specifies CASPPGRVDTEAFF. This rearrangement joins TRBV6-1 to TRBJ1-1; D may be TRBD1 (5 bases). The CDR3 length is 14 residues. Trimming stripped 8 bases from V and 3 bases from J, with 16 bases between. Germline V gene sequence: CDR1 MNHNS, CDR2 SASEGT.

The V and J genes are TRBV9 and TRBJ2-1; D is perhaps TRBD2 (5 bases). V lost 3 bases and J 0 bases, leaving 10 bases between the germline ends. Germline-derived CDR1 and CDR2 are SGDLS and YYNGEE. The CDR3 runs to 15 residues. CDR3 loop: CASSGLGSSYNEQFF. As DNA, the CDR3 is TGTGCCAGCAGCGGTCTAGGGAGCTCCTACAATGAGCAGTTCTTC.

In regard to this clone: Other nucleotide sequences from this sample produce the same CDR3. Written as DNA, the CDR3 is TGTGCCAGCAGAACGGGGACAAGCTACGAGCAGTACTTC. Protein: CASRTGTSYEQYF. The V and J genes are TRBV28 and TRBJ2-7, with D tentatively TRBD1 (6 bases). The V gene's germline CDR1 is MDHEN and CDR2 SYDVKM. This CDR3 contains 13 residues. Deletions cut 6 bases from V and 3 bases from J, with 12 bases between.

The table lists this clone with many counts. The chain combines TRBV29-1 with TRBJ2-1; D uncertain. Per germline, CDR1 SQVTM and CDR2 ANQGSEA. The germline V and J ends were trimmed by 5 bases and 0 bases, with 8 bases remaining between them. The CDR3 length is 13 residues. The chain's CDR3 is CSVIGVSYNEQFF. The CDR3 DNA reads TGCAGCGTTATCGGTGTCTCCTACAATGAGCAGTTCTTC.

Here the CDR3 reads CAISGGSGANVLTF. CDR3 nucleotides: TGTGCCATCAGTGGAGGGTCAGGGGCCAACGTCCTGACTTTC. V and J are TRBV10-3 and TRBJ2-6; TRBD2 might be the D (5 bases). Germline values: CDR1 ENHRY, CDR2 SYGVKD. V was trimmed by 4 bases and J by 4 bases, leaving 8 bases between them. This CDR3 spans 14 amino acids.

This clone occurred a few times. This chain uses TRBV7-8 with TRBJ2-1; 11 nucleotides align to TRBD1. Germline lookup yields CDR1 SGHVS and CDR2 FQNEAQ. The CDR3 runs to 15 residues. After removal of 4 bases from V and 3 bases from J, the junction contained 2 bases not matched to a gene. CDR3 nucleotides: TGTGCCAGCAGCTCCGGGACAGGGGGCTACAATGAGCAGTTCTTC. Its protein product is CASSSGTGGYNEQFF.

The CDR3 DNA follows: TGTGCCAGCAGCTACTACGGGACAGGAGTTCTCTACGAGCAGTACTTC. Translated, it gives CASSYYGTGVLYEQYF. The rearrangement joins TRBV7-9 to TRBJ2-7, with TRBD1 matching 8 bases. This CDR3 spans 16 amino acids. The germline gives CDR1 SEHNR, CDR2 FQNEAQ (reference sequence). Germline trimming cut 4 bases from V and 3 bases from J; bases unmatched to any gene: 11.

This chain joins TRBV18 and TRBJ2-3; TRBD1 or TRBD2 may be the D gene (5 bases each). Trimming pared 3 bases from V and 8 bases from J, leaving 12 bases between. Germline CDR1 reads KGHSH; CDR2 reads LQKENI. The CDR3 has 13 residues. CDR3 region: CASSPGDGSTQYF. CDR3 bases: TGTGCCAGCTCACCGGGGGATGGGAGTACGCAGTATTTT.

Written as DNA, the CDR3 is TGCGCCAGCCGACGAGGGCCCTCCTACGAGCAGTACTTC. Translated: CASRRGPSYEQYF. The V call is TRBV10-1, the J call TRBJ2-7, with a tentative D call TRBD2 (5 bases). The CDR3 loop spans 13 amino acids. Germline V lookup: CDR1 WNHNN, CDR2 SYGVQD (reference sequence). Between the trimmed V and J ends, which lost 8 bases and 0 bases, there was a span of 11 bases.

V and J are TRBV23-1 and TRBJ1-5; possible D gene TRBD1, 5 bases. TRBV23-1 is noted as an ORF with a role that remains uncertain. Between the trimmed V and J ends, which lost 4 bases and 0 bases, there was a span of 13 bases. CDR3 length equals 16 residues. The CDR3 loop reads CASSLGGKISNQPQHF. Written as DNA, the CDR3 is TGCGCCAGCAGTCTCGGGGGGAAGATTAGCAATCAGCCCCAGCATTTT.

The V gene is TRBV19, the J gene TRBJ1-5; maybe TRBD1 (6 bases). CDR1 LNHDA and CDR2 SQIVND come from the germline V gene (reference sequence). This CDR3 has 15 residues. V lost 2 bases to trimming and J lost 2 bases, with 10 bases between them. The CDR3 DNA follows: TGTGCCAGTAGTATAATCCGGACAGGCAATCAGCCCCAGCATTTT. Residues: CASSIIRTGNQPQHF.